Below, one T cell receptor (beta chain) is given with its context. The antigen is not known. A far larger clone is just one base off, so this is likely a read error. The CDR3 is 16 amino acids. Germline V gene sequence: CDR1 SGHTA, CDR2 FQGTGA. The data stem from a study of shared clonotypes between healthy human individuals. The run depth of the assay was deep. This table comes from immunoSEQ multiplex PCR, and its TCRdb copy is limited to in-frame clones, with some not included. Here the sample spans about 500,000 clones, roughly four fifths being singletons. Regarding the study as a whole: Sampling was confined to blood; repertoires within tissues likely differ. Having only a few donors restricted how much genetic and exposure-history diversity was captured.

When samples were unsorted, tens of millions of PBMCs were used for genomic DNA. The clonotype was recovered from a woman between 40 and 50 years old in good health. Some clones in this sample may be carry-over from other donors' samples. The chain has TRBV7-3 and TRBJ2-2; 12 positions match TRBD2. The sample taken for sequencing was PBMCs. The CDR3 DNA reads as TGTGCCAGCAGCCTCGGACTAGCGGGAAGCACCGGGGAGCTGCTTTTT. Protein product: CASSLGLAGSTGELLF. Looking up the rest from reference TRBV7-3 and TRBJ2-2 gives the full variable domain: GAGVSQTPSNKVTEKGKYVELRCDPISGHTALYWYRQSLGQGPEFLIYFQGTGAADDSGLPNDRFFAVRPEGSVSTLKIQRTERGDSAVYLCASSLGLAGSTGELLFGEGSRLTVL.